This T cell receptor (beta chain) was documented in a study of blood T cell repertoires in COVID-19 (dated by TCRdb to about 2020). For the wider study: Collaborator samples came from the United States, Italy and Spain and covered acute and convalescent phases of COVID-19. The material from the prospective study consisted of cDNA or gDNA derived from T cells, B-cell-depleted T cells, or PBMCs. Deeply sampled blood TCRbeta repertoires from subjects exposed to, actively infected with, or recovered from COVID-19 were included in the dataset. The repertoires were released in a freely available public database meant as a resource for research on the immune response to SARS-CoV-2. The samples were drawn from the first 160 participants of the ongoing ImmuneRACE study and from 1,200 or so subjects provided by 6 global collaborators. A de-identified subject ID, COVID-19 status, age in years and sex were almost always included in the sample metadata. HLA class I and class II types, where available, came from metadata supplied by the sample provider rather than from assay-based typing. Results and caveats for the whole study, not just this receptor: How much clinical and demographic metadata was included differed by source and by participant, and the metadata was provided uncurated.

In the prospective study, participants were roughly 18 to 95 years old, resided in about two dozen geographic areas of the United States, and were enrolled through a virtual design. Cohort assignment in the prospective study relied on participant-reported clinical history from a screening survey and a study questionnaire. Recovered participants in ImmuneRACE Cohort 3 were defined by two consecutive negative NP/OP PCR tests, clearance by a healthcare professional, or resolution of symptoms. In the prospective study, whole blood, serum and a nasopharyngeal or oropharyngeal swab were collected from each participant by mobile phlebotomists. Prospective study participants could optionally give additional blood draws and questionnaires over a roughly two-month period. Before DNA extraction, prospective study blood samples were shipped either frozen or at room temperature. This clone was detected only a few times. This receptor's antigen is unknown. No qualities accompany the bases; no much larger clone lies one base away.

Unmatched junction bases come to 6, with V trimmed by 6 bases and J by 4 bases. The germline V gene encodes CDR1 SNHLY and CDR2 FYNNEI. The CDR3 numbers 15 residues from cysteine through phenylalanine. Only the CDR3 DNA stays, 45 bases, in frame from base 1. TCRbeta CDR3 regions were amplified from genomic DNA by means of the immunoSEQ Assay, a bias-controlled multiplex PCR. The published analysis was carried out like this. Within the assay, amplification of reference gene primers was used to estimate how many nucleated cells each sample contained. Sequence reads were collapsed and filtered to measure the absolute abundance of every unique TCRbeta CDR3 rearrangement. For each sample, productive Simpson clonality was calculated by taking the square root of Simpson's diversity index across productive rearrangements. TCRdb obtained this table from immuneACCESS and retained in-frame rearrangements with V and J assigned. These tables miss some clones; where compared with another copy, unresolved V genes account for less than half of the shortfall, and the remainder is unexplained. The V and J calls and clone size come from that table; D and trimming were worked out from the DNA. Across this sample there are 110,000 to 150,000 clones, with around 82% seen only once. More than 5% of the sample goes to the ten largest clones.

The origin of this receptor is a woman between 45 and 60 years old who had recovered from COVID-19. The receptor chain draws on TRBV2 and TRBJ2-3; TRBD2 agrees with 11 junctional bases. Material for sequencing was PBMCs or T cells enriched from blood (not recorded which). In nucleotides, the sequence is TGTGCCAGCAGGCCGTTGACTAGCGGGGCAGATACGCAGTATTTT. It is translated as CASRPLTSGADTQYF.